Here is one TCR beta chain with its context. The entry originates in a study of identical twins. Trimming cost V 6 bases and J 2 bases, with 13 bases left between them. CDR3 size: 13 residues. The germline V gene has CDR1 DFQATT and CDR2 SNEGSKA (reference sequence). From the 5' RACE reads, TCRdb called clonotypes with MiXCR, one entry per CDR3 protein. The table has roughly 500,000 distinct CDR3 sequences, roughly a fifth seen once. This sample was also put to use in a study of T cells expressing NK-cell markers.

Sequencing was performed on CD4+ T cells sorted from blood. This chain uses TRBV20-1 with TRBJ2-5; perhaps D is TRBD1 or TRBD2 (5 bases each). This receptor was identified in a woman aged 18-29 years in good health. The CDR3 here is CSAGLWGQETQYF. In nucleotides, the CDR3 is TGCAGTGCGGGGTTGTGGGGGCAAGAGACCCAGTACTTC.